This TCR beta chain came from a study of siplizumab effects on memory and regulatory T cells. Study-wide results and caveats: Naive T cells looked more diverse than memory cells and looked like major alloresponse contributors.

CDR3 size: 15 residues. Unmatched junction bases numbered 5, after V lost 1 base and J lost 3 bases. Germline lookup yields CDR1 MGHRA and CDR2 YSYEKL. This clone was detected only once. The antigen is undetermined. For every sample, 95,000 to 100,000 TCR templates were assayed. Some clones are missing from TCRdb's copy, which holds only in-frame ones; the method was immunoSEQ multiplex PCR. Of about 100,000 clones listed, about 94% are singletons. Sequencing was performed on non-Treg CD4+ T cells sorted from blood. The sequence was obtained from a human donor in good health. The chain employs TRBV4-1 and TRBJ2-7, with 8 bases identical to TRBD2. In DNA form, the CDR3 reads TGCGCCAGCAGCCAAGTGGGTAGCGGGAACTACGAGCAGTACTTC. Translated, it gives CASSQVGSGNYEQYF.